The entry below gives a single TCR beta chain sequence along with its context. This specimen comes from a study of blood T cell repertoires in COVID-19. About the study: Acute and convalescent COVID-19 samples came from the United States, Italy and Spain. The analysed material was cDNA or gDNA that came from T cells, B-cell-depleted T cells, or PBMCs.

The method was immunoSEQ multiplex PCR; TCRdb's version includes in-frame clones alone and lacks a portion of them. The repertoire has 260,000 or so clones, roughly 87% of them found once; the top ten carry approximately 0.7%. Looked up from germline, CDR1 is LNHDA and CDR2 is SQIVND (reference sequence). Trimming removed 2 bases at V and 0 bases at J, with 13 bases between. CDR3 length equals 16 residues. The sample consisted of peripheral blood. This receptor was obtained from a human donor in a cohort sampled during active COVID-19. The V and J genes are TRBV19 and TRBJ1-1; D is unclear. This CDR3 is CASSISYGLMNTEAFF. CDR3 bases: TGTGCCAGTAGTATAAGTTATGGGCTGATGAACACTGAAGCTTTCTTT.